This T cell receptor (beta chain) was identified in a study of T cell repertoires in cytomegalovirus infection. About the research overall: Public TCR beta signatures were indicative of both CMV infection and a matching HLA type.

This CDR3 contains 13 residues. CDR1 LNHDA and CDR2 SQIVND come from the germline V gene (reference sequence). V lost 5 bases to trimming and J lost 7 bases; unmatched junction nucleotides: 6. TCRdb re-called the reads through MiXCR, storing one row per CDR3 protein. The top ten hold approximately 16% of the sample, which has roughly 280,000 distinct CDR3 sequences, approximately 9.2% seen once. Points from the study as a whole: The ex vivo response was dominated by HLA-C-restricted CMV-specific TCR beta clonotypes. The study identified carriers of CMV plus the relevant HLA from cumulative public TCR beta family frequency.

This clonotype has at least ten counts. Its antigen is still unknown. Sequenced material: PBMCs. This receptor was taken from a human donor in good health (CMV status not recorded). Some clones in this sample may be carry-over from other donors' samples. The chain employs TRBV19 and TRBJ2-3; 7 bases map to TRBD2. CDR3 DNA: TGTGCCAGTAGTGACCGGCGGGAGCATACGCAGTATTTT. Protein: CASSDRREHTQYF.